These 18 T cell receptor beta chains were all obtained from the same sample, sequenced in a study of blood T cell repertoires in COVID-19. Sequencing was performed with immunoSEQ multiplex PCR; in TCRdb, only in-frame clones are kept and a portion is missing. Of over 50,000 clones in the sample, 65% to 85% were seen once. The sample comprised PBMCs or T cells enriched from blood (not recorded which). The receptors derive from a middle-aged woman with acute COVID-19.

The CDR3 nucleotides are TGTGCCAGCAGTGCAAACAGGGTCATCTATGGCTACACCTTC. It translates to CASSANRVIYGYTF. The gene calls are TRBV28 and TRBJ1-2, with D perhaps TRBD1 (6 bases). V was shortened by 5 bases and J by 4 bases, with 14 bases between the two germline ends. Germline V CDR1 and CDR2: MDHEN, SYDVKM. The CDR3 has 14 residues.

The V and J genes are TRBV28 and TRBJ2-7, with a weak D call TRBD1 (6 bases). This CDR3 spans 14 amino acids. V was pared by 6 bases and J by 5 bases, with 17 bases between. Germline V gene data show CDR1 as MDHEN and CDR2 as SYDVKM. The CDR3 is CASSHNRALDEQYV. In nucleotides, the CDR3 is TGTGCCAGCAGCCATAACAGGGCTTTGGACGAGCAGTACGTC.

The chain combines TRBV11-2 with TRBJ1-3; 7 bases map to TRBD1. In germline, CDR1 is SGHAT, CDR2 FQNNGV. The V gene end was trimmed by 6 bases and the J gene end by 0 bases; junction bases not matched to a gene: 14. The CDR3 has 18 amino acids. The CDR3, as DNA: TGTGCCAGCAGAGTCTCGGGCAGGGGGTCATTCTCTGGAAACACCATATATTTT. Its translation: CASRVSGRGSFSGNTIYF.

The chain employs TRBV2 and TRBJ1-5; 9 bases are shared with TRBD1. Germline CDR1 SNHLY, CDR2 FYNNEI. The CDR3 has 14 amino acids. V trimming: 7 bases; J trimming: 6 bases; junction bases outside the gene matches: 7. In nucleotides, the CDR3 is TGTGCCAGCACGATACAGGGGGCAACTCAGCCCCAGCATTTT. It translates to CASTIQGATQPQHF.

The chain carries TRBV28 and TRBJ1-5, with no clear D. The CDR3 totals 15 residues. Germline V gene lookup returns CDR1 MDHEN and CDR2 SYDVKM. V dropped 5 bases and J dropped 0 bases, with 11 bases sitting between them. CDR3 protein: CASSARLGSNQPQHF. The CDR3 nucleotides read TGTGCCAGCAGTGCTAGGTTGGGTAGCAATCAGCCCCAGCATTTT.

As concerns this clone: Within the sample, other DNA sequences also encode this same CDR3. The chain employs TRBV19 and TRBJ1-5; 7 bases align to TRBD1. Germline V gene data show CDR1 as LNHDA and CDR2 as SQIVND (reference sequence). The CDR3 is made up of 14 amino acids. V shed 5 bases and J 4 bases; nucleotides not matched to a gene: 5. This CDR3 is CASSSDRKNQPQHF. The DNA for the CDR3 is TGTGCCAGTAGTTCGGACAGGAAAAATCAGCCCCAGCATTTT.

The chain couples TRBV5-1 to TRBJ1-1; D not certain. The germline CDR1 and CDR2 sequences are SGHRS and YFSETQ. The V end lost 7 bases, the J end lost 0 bases, and 13 bases lay between the germline ends. The CDR3 loop spans 14 amino acids. CDR3 sequence reads: CASGAANMNTEAFF. The CDR3 DNA reads as TGCGCCAGCGGAGCAGCGAACATGAACACTGAAGCTTTCTTT. The full variable domain, completed using reference TRBV5-1 and TRBJ1-1, is KAGVTQTPRYLIKTRGQQVTLSCSPISGHRSVSWYQQTPGQGLQFLFEYFSETQRNKGNFPGRFSGRQFSNSRSEMNVSTLELGDSALYLCASGAANMNTEAFFGQGTRLTVV.

The J gene is TRBJ1-5, the V gene TRBV3-1 (or the pseudogene TRBV3-2), with 8 bases lining up with TRBD1. The CDR3 runs to 15 residues. Germline CDR1 and CDR2: LGHDT and YNNKEL (reference sequence). The V segment lost 2 bases and the J segment 7 bases; nucleotides outside the gene matches: 7. The chain's CDR3 is CASSQSQGAWQPQHF. The CDR3 region has the DNA TGTGCCAGCAGCCAAAGCCAGGGGGCCTGGCAGCCCCAGCATTTT.

J is TRBJ2-7 and V is TRBV7-9, with D maybe TRBD2 (6 bases). Germline V CDR1 and CDR2: SEHNR, FQNEAQ (reference sequence). With 9 bases removed from V and 5 bases from J, the gap between germline ends came to 20 bases. The CDR3 is 14 residues long. The CDR3 is CASTNSGTDDEQYF. DNA for the CDR3: TGTGCCAGTACCAACTCAGGGACTGACGACGAGCAGTACTTC.

The rearrangement joins TRBV15 to TRBJ2-6, with 9 bases that match TRBD1. With V trimmed by 0 bases and J by 2 bases, 8 bases remained unmatched. This CDR3 is 19 amino acids long. CDR1 and CDR2 from the germline V gene are LNHNV and YYDKDF (reference sequence). The CDR3: CATSRDIQGAATGANVLTF. Here the CDR3 DNA reads TGTGCCACCAGCAGAGATATACAGGGGGCGGCCACTGGGGCCAACGTCCTGACTTTC.

The chain combines TRBV6-2 or TRBV6-3 with TRBJ1-5; D possibly corresponds to TRBD1 (5 bases). Germline CDR1 MNHEY, CDR2 SVGEGT. V was clipped by 2 bases and J by 1 base, with 12 bases between them. The CDR3 has 16 amino acids. The CDR3 DNA sequence: TGTGCCAGCAGTTACGACGGGACTCTCAGCAATCAGCCCCAGCATTTT. It translates to CASSYDGTLSNQPQHF.

The rearrangement uses TRBV10-3 and TRBJ2-1, with 8 bases fitting TRBD2. J lost 0 bases, V lost 4 bases, and 2 bases had no gene match. Looked up from germline, CDR1 is ENHRY and CDR2 is SYGVKD. The CDR3 has 15 amino acids. The CDR3 protein is CAISVAGGSYNEQFF. The CDR3 nucleotides are TGTGCCATCAGTGTCGCGGGGGGCTCCTACAATGAGCAGTTCTTC.

This chain links TRBV19 with TRBJ1-1; D possibly corresponds to TRBD1 (5 bases). The germline CDR1 and CDR2 sequences are LNHDA and SQIVND (reference sequence). This CDR3 is 13 amino acids long. V was trimmed by 5 bases and J by 4 bases, leaving 11 bases between them. CDR3 amino acids: CASSGGEVTEAFF. CDR3 bases: TGTGCCAGTAGTGGGGGGGAGGTCACTGAAGCTTTCTTT.

This chain joins TRBV5-4 and TRBJ2-7, with 12 positions matching TRBD2. The CDR3 extends over 15 amino acids. Germline V CDR1 and CDR2: SGHNT, YYREEE (reference sequence). The ends lost 3 bases at V and 2 bases at J; junction bases unmatched: 3. CDR3 coding DNA: TGTGCCAGCAGCTATGGACTAGCGGGACCCTACGAGCAGTACTTC. Translation: CASSYGLAGPYEQYF.

The chain links TRBV7-9 to TRBJ2-2; a possible D gene is TRBD1 (6 bases). The V end lost 3 bases, the J end lost 5 bases, and 7 bases lay between the germline ends. This CDR3 contains 13 residues. The V gene's germline CDR1 is SEHNR and CDR2 FQNEAQ (reference sequence). CDR3 sequence reads: CASSFDRTGELFF. The CDR3 bases are TGTGCCAGCAGCTTCGACAGGACCGGGGAGCTGTTTTTT.

This rearrangement joins TRBV6-6 to TRBJ1-2, with TRBD1 identical over 7 bases. Trimming took 10 bases from V and 7 from J; bases not matched to a gene: 12. The CDR3 spans 13 residues. Looked up from germline, CDR1 is MNHNY and CDR2 is SVGAGI (reference sequence). CDR3 sequence: CANSGTALSGYTF. CDR3 in DNA: TGTGCCAACTCCGGGACAGCTCTTTCTGGCTACACCTTC.

The V and J genes are TRBV9 and TRBJ1-3; 8 nucleotides match TRBD1. CDR3 length equals 17 residues. From germline, CDR1 is SGDLS and CDR2 YYNGEE. V was clipped by 2 bases and J by 4 bases; unmatched bases: 11. CDR3 nucleotide sequence: TGTGCCAGCAGCGTCTTTTCCGGGACAGGAATAGGAAACACCATATATTTT. Amino acids: CASSVFSGTGIGNTIYF. Using reference TRBV9 and TRBJ1-3 for the parts outside the CDR3, the full variable domain is DSGVTQTPKHLITATGQRVTLRCSPRSGDLSVYWYQQSLDQGLQFLIQYYNGEERAKGNILERFSAQQFPDLHSELNLSSLELGDSALYFCASSVFSGTGIGNTIYFGEGSWLTVV.

This chain connects TRBV29-1 to TRBJ2-1; the match to TRBD2 covers 10 bases. Unmatched junction bases numbered 8, after V lost 3 bases and J lost 6 bases. The CDR3 is 15 residues long. Germline V lookup: CDR1 SQVTM, CDR2 ANQGSEA. Here the CDR3 DNA reads TGCAGCGTTGAGTGGACTAGCGGTTATGGCAATGAGCAGTTCTTC. It codes for CSVEWTSGYGNEQFF.